The sequence of this T cell receptor beta chain was determined in a study of identical twins. Study-level points and caveats: Fewer insertions characterized abundant cord blood beta clonotypes, whereas memory repertoires showed none. Findings came from cross-sectional statistics, without long-term follow-up of donors.

This clonotype was observed many times. The target antigen is unknown. From the 5' RACE reads, TCRdb called clonotypes with MiXCR, one entry per CDR3 protein. The profile covers about 700,000 distinct CDR3 sequences, with approximately 9% appearing a single time and 0.98% taken by the ten largest. The data were also submitted as part of a second study, on yellow fever vaccine responses in identical twins.

The sequencing input was PBMCs. This sequence was found in a woman aged 18-35 years in good health.

DNA of the CDR3: TGTGCCAGCAGCCCACCACTGGGAGCAGATACGCAGTATTTT. It encodes CASSPPLGADTQYF. The V and J genes are TRBV11-2 and TRBJ2-3; D may be TRBD2 (5 bases). Trimming pared 5 bases from V and 4 bases from J, leaving 13 bases between. Germline V gene sequence: CDR1 SGHAT, CDR2 FQNNGV. The CDR3 is made up of 14 amino acids.